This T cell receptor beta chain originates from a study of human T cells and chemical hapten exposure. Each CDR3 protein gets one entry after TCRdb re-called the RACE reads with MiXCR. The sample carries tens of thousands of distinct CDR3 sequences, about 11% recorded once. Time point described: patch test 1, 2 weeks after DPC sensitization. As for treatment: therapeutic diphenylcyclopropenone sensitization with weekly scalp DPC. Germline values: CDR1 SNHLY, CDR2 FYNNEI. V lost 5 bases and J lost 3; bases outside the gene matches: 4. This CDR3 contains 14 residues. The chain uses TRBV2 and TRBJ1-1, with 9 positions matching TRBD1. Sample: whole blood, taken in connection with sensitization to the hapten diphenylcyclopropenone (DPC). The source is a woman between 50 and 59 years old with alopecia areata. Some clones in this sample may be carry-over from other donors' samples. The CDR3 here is CASSRDRDDTEAFF. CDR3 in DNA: TGTGCCAGCAGTCGGGACAGGGATGACACTGAAGCTTTCTTT. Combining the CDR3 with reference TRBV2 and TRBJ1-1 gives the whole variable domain EPEVTQTPSHQVTQMGQEVILRCVPISNHLYFYWYRQILGQKVEFLVSFYNNEISEKSEIFDDQFSVERPDGSNFTLKIRSTKLEDSAMYFCASSRDRDDTEAFFGQGTRLTVV.